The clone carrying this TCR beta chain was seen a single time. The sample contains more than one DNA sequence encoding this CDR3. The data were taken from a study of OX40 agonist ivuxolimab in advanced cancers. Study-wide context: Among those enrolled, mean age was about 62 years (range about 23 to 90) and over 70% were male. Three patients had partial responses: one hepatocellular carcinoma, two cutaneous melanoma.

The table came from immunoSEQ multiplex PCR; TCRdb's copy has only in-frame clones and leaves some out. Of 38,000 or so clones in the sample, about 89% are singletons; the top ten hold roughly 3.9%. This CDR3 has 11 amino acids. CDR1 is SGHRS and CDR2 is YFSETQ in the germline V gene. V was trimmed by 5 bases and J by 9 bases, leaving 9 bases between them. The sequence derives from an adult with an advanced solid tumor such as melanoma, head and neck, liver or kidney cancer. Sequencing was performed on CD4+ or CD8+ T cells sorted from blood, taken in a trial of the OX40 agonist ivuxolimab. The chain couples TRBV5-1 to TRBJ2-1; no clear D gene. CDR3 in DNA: TGCGCCAGCAGGCTGGCTAGTGAGCAGTTCTTC. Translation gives CASRLASEQFF.